This entry is about one TCR beta chain. No antigen is known for it. V lost 3 bases and J lost 3, with 9 bases in between. Looked up from germline, CDR1 is WSHSY and CDR2 is SAAADI. The CDR3 totals 15 residues. These data originate in a study of cytomegalovirus exposure and HLA in healthy donors. PCR employed 60 Vbeta and 13 Jbeta primers. Libraries were prepared by immunoSEQ multiplex PCR; TCRdb keeps only in-frame clonotypes and omits some of them. The sample carries 200,000 or so clones, roughly four fifths recorded once. Every donor was a healthy person donating bone marrow. Study-wide results and caveats: In a later analysis, compared with equally common non-associated chains, HLA-associated beta chains were more expanded.

The chain employs TRBV10-2 and TRBJ1-6, with D possibly TRBD1 on 5 matching bases. Sequenced input: PBMCs. The clonotype was recovered from a woman between 18 and 29 years old in good health and CMV-seronegative. The CDR3 spells CASSDEQDYNSPLHF. CDR3 DNA sequence: TGCGCCAGCAGTGACGAACAGGACTATAATTCACCCCTCCACTTT.